This TCR beta chain derives from a study of blood T cell repertoires in COVID-19. Study at large: Donors in the United States, Italy and Spain gave samples during acute or convalescent COVID-19. Nucleic acid was either cDNA or gDNA, and it came from T cells, B-cell-depleted T cells, or PBMCs.

Germline values: CDR1 MNHNY, CDR2 SVGAGI (reference sequence). The V and J ends lost 5 bases and 6 bases respectively, with 16 bases between them. This CDR3 has 14 amino acids. As originally analysed: Estimation of nucleated cell counts relied on the amplification of reference gene primers. Some clones are missing from TCRdb's copy, which holds only in-frame ones; the method was immunoSEQ multiplex PCR. The DNA gave D and trimming, while V, J and clone size come from that table. The data hold about 130,000 clones, with about 75% observed a single time. This clone was seen a handful of times. J is TRBJ1-1 and V is TRBV6-6, with D tentatively TRBD1 (6 bases). What was sequenced was peripheral blood. The sequence was collected from an elderly man with acute or convalescent COVID-19. CDR3 bases: TGTGCCAGCAGTGTCAGGGGAAGTAGGGCTGAAGCTTTCTTT. It yields the protein CASSVRGSRAEAFF.